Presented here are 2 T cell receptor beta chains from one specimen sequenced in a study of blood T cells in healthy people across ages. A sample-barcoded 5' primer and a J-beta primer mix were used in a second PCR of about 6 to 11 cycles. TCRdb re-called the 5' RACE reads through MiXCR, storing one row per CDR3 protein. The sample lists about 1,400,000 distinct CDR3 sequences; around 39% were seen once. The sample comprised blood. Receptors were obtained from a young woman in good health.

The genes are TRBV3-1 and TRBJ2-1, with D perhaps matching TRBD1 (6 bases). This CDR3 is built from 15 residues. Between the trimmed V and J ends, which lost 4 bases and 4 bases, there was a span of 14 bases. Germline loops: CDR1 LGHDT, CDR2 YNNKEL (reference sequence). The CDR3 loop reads CASSLGQPFYNEQFF. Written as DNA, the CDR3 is TGTGCCAGCAGCCTCGGACAGCCTTTTTACAATGAGCAGTTCTTC.

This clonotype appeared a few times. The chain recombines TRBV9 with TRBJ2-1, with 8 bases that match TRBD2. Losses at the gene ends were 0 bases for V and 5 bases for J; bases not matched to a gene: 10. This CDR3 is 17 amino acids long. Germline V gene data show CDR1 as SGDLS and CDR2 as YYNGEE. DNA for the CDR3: TGTGCCAGCAGCGTAGGGGTTAGCGGGACAAAACACAATGAGCAGTTCTTC. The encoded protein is CASSVGVSGTKHNEQFF.